This section outlines one T cell receptor (beta chain) sequence together with its context. Regarding time point: blood from clinic visit 5 months post-surgery; TSC patient then seizure free. Sequencing used immunoSEQ multiplex PCR; TCRdb keeps in-frame clones, though not all of them. The data contain about 320,000 clones, 93% of them singletons. The data belong to a study of brain T cells in children with intractable seizures. Sequences were derived from peripheral blood, sampled about 5 months after surgery. The sequence was obtained from a boy under two years old with tuberous sclerosis and intractable seizures.

The chain's CDR3 is CASSQGRVSYNSPLHF. The CDR3 DNA reads as TGTGCCAGCAGCCAAGGTCGGGTCTCCTATAATTCACCCCTCCACTTT. The gene calls are TRBV3-1 (or the pseudogene TRBV3-2) and TRBJ1-6; D is unresolved. Trimming cost V 1 base and J 0 bases, with 7 bases left between them. CDR1 is LGHDT, CDR2 YNNKEL, per germline (reference sequence). There are 16 residues in the CDR3.